Listed below are T cell receptor beta chains from one sample, sequenced in a study of blood T cell repertoires in COVID-19. Libraries were prepared by immunoSEQ multiplex PCR; TCRdb keeps only in-frame clonotypes and omits some of them. The sample lists 310,000 or so clones; approximately 86% were seen once. Material: peripheral blood. The origin of the receptors is a woman in her thirties who had recovered from COVID-19. Both conserved end residues are part of each CDR3. D genes are given only for firm matches. Clone size, where shown, is once, few, many, or a class for clones that have expanded.

j_gene	v_gene	abundance	d_gene	len	CDR3nt	CDR3aa
TRBJ2-5	TRBV15	NA	NA	14	TGTGCCACCAGCAGGCCGACAGAAAAGGAGACCCAGTACTTC	CATSRPTEKETQYF
TRBJ2-7	TRBV28	NA	NA	14	TGTGCCAGCAGTTCGCAGGGATCCCGCTACGAGCAGTACTTC	CASSSQGSRYEQYF
TRBJ1-1	TRBV10-3	NA	NA	13	TGTGCCATCAGCCAGGAACCGAACACTGAAGCTTTCTTT	CAISQEPNTEAFF
TRBJ1-4	TRBV30	NA	TRBD1	15	TGTGCCTGGAGGAAAAACAGGGGGTCGGGAGAAAAACTGTTTTTT	CAWRKNRGSGEKLFF
TRBJ1-1	TRBV19	NA	NA	12	TGTGCCAGTAGCGAACAGGGAAAAGAAGCTTTCTTT	CASSEQGKEAFF
TRBJ1-1	TRBV28	NA	TRBD1	15	TGTGCCAGCAAACCAGGGGGACAGGGTGCCACTGAAGCTTTCTTT	CASKPGGQGATEAFF
TRBJ1-3	TRBV6-1	NA	NA	14	TGTGCCAGCAGTGAGGGCTACTCTGGAAACACCATATATTTT	CASSEGYSGNTIYF
TRBJ1-4	TRBV6-5	NA	TRBD1	16	TGTGCCAGCAGTTCCCCGGGACAGATCGCACGGGAAAAACTGTTTTTT	CASSSPGQIAREKLFF
TRBJ1-1	TRBV5-1	NA	TRBD1	11	TGCGCCAGCAGCTCGGACAGGAACTCTTTCTTT	CASSSDRNSFF
TRBJ2-5	TRBV7-2	NA	NA	17	TGTGCCAGCAGCTTAACTAATCTCAGGGGTCCCGGAGAGACCCAGTACTTC	CASSLTNLRGPGETQYF
TRBJ2-7	TRBV9	NA	TRBD2	15	TGTGCCAGCAGCGGGGTAGCGGGAGGCCCCAGCGAGCAGTACTTC	CASSGVAGGPSEQYF
TRBJ1-1	TRBV19	NA	NA	14	TGTGCCAGTAGTATAGACAGGGGCGGTACTGAAGCTTTCTTT	CASSIDRGGTEAFF
TRBJ2-7	TRBV5-1	NA	NA	14	TGCGCCAGCAGCTTATCTGGCAGGGGCTACGAGCAGTACTTC	CASSLSGRGYEQYF
TRBJ2-7	TRBV27	NA	TRBD1	14	TGTGCCACCGGGCAGGGGGCGTCCTCCTACGAGCAGTACTTC	CATGQGASSYEQYF
TRBJ1-1	TRBV6-5	NA	NA	11	TGTGCCAGCAGCAGGGGCCGGGAAGCTTTCTTT	CASSRGREAFF
TRBJ2-4	TRBV27	NA	TRBD2	13	TGTGCCAGCAGTTATAGGGGAGGGGACATTCAGTACTTC	CASSYRGGDIQYF
TRBJ2-3	TRBV11-3	NA	TRBD2	13	TGTGCCAGCCAACTAGCGGGAGCGGATACGCAGTATTTT	CASQLAGADTQYF
TRBJ2-1	TRBV11-2	NA	TRBD2	19	TGTGCCAGCAGCCCGACAGGATGGACTAGCGGGAGGCTTAACAATGAGCAGTTCTTC	CASSPTGWTSGRLNNEQFF
TRBJ2-4	TRBV6-2/TRBV6-3	NA	NA	17	TGTGCCAGCAGTTCCCAAATGGACAGGCATAGGGGAGGCATTCAGTACTTC	CASSSQMDRHRGGIQYF
TRBJ1-2	TRBV4-1	NA	NA	13	TGCGCCAGCAGCCTAGTCGTCAGGGTTCGCTACACCTTC	CASSLVVRVRYTF
TRBJ2-7	TRBV7-9	NA	NA	14	TGTGCCAGCAGCTTATATGAGGATTCCTACGAGCAGTACTTC	CASSLYEDSYEQYF
TRBJ2-7	TRBV5-8	NA	NA	11	TGTGCCACCAGCTTGGCCCGGGAGCAGTACTTC	CATSLAREQYF
TRBJ2-2	TRBV28	NA	TRBD2	15	TGTGCCAGCAGACCTACTAGCGCCAACACCGGGGAGCTGTTTTTT	CASRPTSANTGELFF
TRBJ2-7	TRBV4-1	NA	NA	14	TGCGCCAGCAGCCAAGAGCGGGGAGGCGGCGAGCAGTACTTC	CASSQERGGGEQYF
TRBJ2-7	TRBV29-1	NA	NA	12	TGCAGCGTTGAAGGGACTTCCTACGAGCAGTACTTC	CSVEGTSYEQYF
TRBJ1-1	TRBV5-1	NA	NA	16	TGCGCCAGCAGCTCTAACACAGTGCGGGGAAATACTGAAGCTTTCTTT	CASSSNTVRGNTEAFF
TRBJ1-1	TRBV7-2	NA	NA	13	TGTGCCAGCAGCTTCAGTAGGACAGCTGAAGCTTTCTTT	CASSFSRTAEAFF
TRBJ2-7	TRBV3-1/TRBV3-2	once	TRBD2	16	TGTGCCAGCAGCCAAGGGAGCGGGGGGGGCCGTTCCGAGCAGTACTTC	CASSQGSGGGRSEQYF
TRBJ1-5	TRBV7-9	NA	NA	14	TGTGCCAGCAGCTCCCCCGGGAGCAATCAGCCCCAGCATTTT	CASSSPGSNQPQHF
TRBJ2-2	TRBV5-4	NA	TRBD2	16	TGTGCCAGCAGCTTGGGACTAGCGGGTGGAACCGGGGAGCTGTTTTTT	CASSLGLAGGTGELFF
TRBJ2-7	TRBV2	NA	TRBD1	13	TGTGCCAGCAGTGCCGACAGGGGGCCCGAGCAGTACTTC	CASSADRGPEQYF
TRBJ1-1	TRBV6-5	NA	TRBD1	14	TGTGCCAGCAAGTCCGGACAGGGAGACACTGAAGCTTTCTTT	CASKSGQGDTEAFF
TRBJ1-2	TRBV7-9	NA	NA	13	TGTGCCAGCACGACACCGAATAACTATGGCTACACCTTC	CASTTPNNYGYTF
TRBJ2-7	TRBV10-3	NA	TRBD1	14	TGTGCCATCAGGGACGACAGGGTGGGCCACGAGCAGTACTTC	CAIRDDRVGHEQYF
TRBJ1-5	TRBV6-5	NA	NA	15	TGTGCCAGCAGTTACTCGCATGGGGGGGAACAGCCCCAGCATTTT	CASSYSHGGEQPQHF
TRBJ1-3	TRBV7-6	NA	TRBD1	16	TGTGCCAGCAGCCCGGGGGACAGGGTGATAGGAAACACCATATATTTT	CASSPGDRVIGNTIYF
TRBJ2-7	TRBV6-5	NA	NA	15	TGTGCCAGCAGTTACGGCGACAGTCTCGTCTACGAGCAGTACTTC	CASSYGDSLVYEQYF
TRBJ1-5	TRBV2	once	NA	16	TGTGCCAGCAGTGAAGGGTCACGGGGGAGGAATCAGCCCCAGCATTTT	CASSEGSRGRNQPQHF
TRBJ2-7	TRBV6-2/TRBV6-3	once	TRBD1	16	TGTGCCAGCAGTTACTCAAGGGACAGGTCGTTCTACGAGCAGTACTTC	CASSYSRDRSFYEQYF
TRBJ2-5	TRBV4-1	NA	NA	13	TGCGCCAGCAGCCCTCCCCTAAAGGAGACCCAGTACTTC	CASSPPLKETQYF
TRBJ1-3	TRBV30	NA	NA	13	TGTGCCTGGAGTGCGGGGGTTGGAAACACCATATATTTT	CAWSAGVGNTIYF
TRBJ2-3	TRBV4-1	NA	TRBD2	18	TGCGCCAGCAGCCAAGCGCCAACTAGCGGGAGTCGGACAGATACGCAGTATTTT	CASSQAPTSGSRTDTQYF
TRBJ1-1	TRBV19	NA	NA	13	TGTGCCAGTAGTATAGCGCGGGGGGCTGAAGCTTTCTTT	CASSIARGAEAFF
TRBJ2-7	TRBV7-2	NA	NA	15	TGTGCCAGCAGCTTAGGTCTAGCTACAACCTACGAGCAGTACTTC	CASSLGLATTYEQYF